This TCR beta chain was recovered during a study of blood T cell repertoires in COVID-19. Background on the study: Whether acute or convalescent, the COVID-19 samples came from the United States, Italy and Spain. T cells, B-cell-depleted T cells, or PBMCs supplied cDNA or gDNA.

In the original analysis: Reference gene primers were amplified, and this amplification served to estimate nucleated cell counts. TCRdb's copy holds only in-frame clones and misses some; the assay was immunoSEQ multiplex PCR. V and J calls and clone size are copied from that table; D and trimming were computed from the DNA. Among a few hundred thousand clones, around 87% were seen once, and the ten largest hold approximately 7%. The germline CDR1 and CDR2 sequences are MNHEY and SVGEGT. The CDR3 is 16 amino acids. The V segment lost 2 bases and the J segment 6 bases; nucleotides outside the gene matches: 7.

The sample comprised peripheral blood. The sequence was obtained from a woman aged 70-85 years with active or convalescent COVID-19. This chain joins TRBV6-2 or TRBV6-3 and TRBJ2-1, with 10 bases that match TRBD2. CDR3: CASSYLLAGGLNEQFF. The CDR3, as DNA: TGTGCCAGCAGTTACCTCTTAGCGGGGGGCCTCAATGAGCAGTTCTTC.